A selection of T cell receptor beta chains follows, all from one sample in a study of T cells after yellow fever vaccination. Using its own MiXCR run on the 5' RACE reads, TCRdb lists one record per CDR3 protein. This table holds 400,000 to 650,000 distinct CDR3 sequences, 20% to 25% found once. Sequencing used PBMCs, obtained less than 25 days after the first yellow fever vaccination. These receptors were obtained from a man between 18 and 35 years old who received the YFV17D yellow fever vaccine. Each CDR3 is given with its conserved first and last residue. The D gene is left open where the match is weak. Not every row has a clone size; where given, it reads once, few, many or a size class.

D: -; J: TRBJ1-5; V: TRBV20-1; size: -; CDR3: CSAFGGYNQPQHF; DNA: TGCAGTGCTTTTGGGGGTTACAATCAGCCCCAGCATTTT
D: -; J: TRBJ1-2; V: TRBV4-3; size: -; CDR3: CASSQEGRNSYGYTF; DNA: TGCGCCAGCAGCCAGGAAGGACGGAACTCCTATGGCTACACCTTC
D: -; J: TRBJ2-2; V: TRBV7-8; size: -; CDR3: CASKRRTDFTGELFF; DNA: TGTGCCAGCAAACGGAGGACCGACTTTACCGGGGAGCTGTTTTTT
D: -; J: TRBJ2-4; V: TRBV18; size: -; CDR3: CASSLLHTTTDIQYF; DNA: TGTGCCAGCTCACTTTTACACACGACCACCGACATTCAGTACTTC
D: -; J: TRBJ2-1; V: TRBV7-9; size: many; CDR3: CASSRIASPYNEQFF; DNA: TGTGCCAGCAGCCGAATAGCGTCCCCGTACAATGAGCAGTTCTTC
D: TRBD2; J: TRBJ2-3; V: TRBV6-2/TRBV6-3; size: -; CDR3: CASSRHGLAGGTDTQYF; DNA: TGTGCCAGCAGCCGACACGGACTAGCGGGGGGGACAGATACGCAGTATTTT
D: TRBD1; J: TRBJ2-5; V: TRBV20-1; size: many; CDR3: CSAREPGQETQYF; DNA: TGCAGTGCTAGAGAACCGGGACAGGAGACCCAGTACTTC
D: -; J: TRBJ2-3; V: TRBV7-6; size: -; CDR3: CASSLDWITDTQYF; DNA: TGTGCCAGCAGCTTAGACTGGATCACAGATACGCAGTATTTT
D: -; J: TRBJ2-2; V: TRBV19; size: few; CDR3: CASSTLPSETGLANTGELFF; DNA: TGTGCCAGTAGTACCCTCCCATCCGAGACGGGCCTAGCGAACACCGGGGAGCTGTTTTTT
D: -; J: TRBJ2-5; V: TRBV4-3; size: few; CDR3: CASSQEYTGRTQETQYF; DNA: TGCGCCAGCAGCCAAGAGTATACGGGACGTACCCAAGAGACCCAGTACTTC
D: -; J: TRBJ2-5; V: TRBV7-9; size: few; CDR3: CASSEGRETQYF; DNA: TGTGCCAGCAGCGAGGGAAGAGAGACCCAGTACTTC
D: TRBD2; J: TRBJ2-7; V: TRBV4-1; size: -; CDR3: CASSQDRGGQDEQYF; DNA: TGCGCCAGCAGCCAAGATCGCGGGGGGCAAGACGAGCAGTACTTC
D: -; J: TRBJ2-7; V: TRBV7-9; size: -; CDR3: CASSFLEKSYEQYF; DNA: TGTGCCAGCAGCTTTCTGGAAAAGTCCTACGAGCAGTACTTC
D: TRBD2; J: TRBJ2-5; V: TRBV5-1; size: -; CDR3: CASSSHKKTSGGGTETQYF; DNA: TGCGCCAGCAGCTCCCATAAGAAGACTAGCGGGGGGGGAACAGAGACCCAGTACTTC
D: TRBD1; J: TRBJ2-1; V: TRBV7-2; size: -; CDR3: CAGGTGGSYEQFF; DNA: TGTGCCGGGGGGACAGGGGGATCCTATGAGCAGTTCTTC
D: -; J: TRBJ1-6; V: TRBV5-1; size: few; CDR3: CASSLIDPFQGGDSPLHF; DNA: TGCGCCAGCAGCTTGATAGATCCGTTCCAGGGAGGGGATTCACCCCTCCACTTT
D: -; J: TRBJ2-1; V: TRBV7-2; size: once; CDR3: CASSLAPGRSSYNEQFF; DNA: TGTGCCAGCAGCTTAGCGCCGGGACGGAGCTCCTACAATGAGCAGTTCTTC
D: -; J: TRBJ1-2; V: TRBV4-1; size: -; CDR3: CASSQDGRNNYGYTF; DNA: TGCGCCAGCAGCCAAGACGGCAGAAATAACTATGGCTACACCTTC
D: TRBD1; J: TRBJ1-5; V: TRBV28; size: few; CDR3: CASSRTGGFGQPQHF; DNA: TGTGCCAGCAGTCGGACAGGGGGCTTCGGGCAGCCCCAGCATTTT
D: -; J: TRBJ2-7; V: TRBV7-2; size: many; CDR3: CASSLVRGSYEQYF; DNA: TGTGCCAGCAGCTTAGTTAGGGGGTCCTACGAGCAGTACTTC
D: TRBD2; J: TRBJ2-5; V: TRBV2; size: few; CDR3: CASSQTGGSGTQYF; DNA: TGTGCCAGCAGTCAAACCGGGGGGTCAGGGACCCAGTACTTC
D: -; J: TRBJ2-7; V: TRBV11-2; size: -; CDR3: CASSLAGLSVEEQYF; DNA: TGTGCCAGCAGCTTAGCGGGGCTTTCGGTCGAGGAGCAGTACTTC
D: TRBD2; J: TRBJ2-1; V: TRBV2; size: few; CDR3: CAISALPGRGSSYNEQFF; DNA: TGTGCCATCAGTGCGCTTCCTGGGCGGGGGAGCTCCTACAATGAGCAGTTCTTC
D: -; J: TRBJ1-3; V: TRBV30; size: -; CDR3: CAWTLQGSNTIYF; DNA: TGTGCCTGGACGCTCCAGGGCTCCAACACCATATATTTT
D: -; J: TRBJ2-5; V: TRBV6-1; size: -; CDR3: CATKGRLQETQYF; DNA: TGTGCCACCAAAGGACGCCTCCAAGAGACCCAGTACTTC
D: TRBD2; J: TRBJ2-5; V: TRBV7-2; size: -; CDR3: CASSLTGRGKETQYF; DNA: TGTGCCAGCAGTTTGACGGGGAGGGGAAAAGAGACCCAGTACTTC
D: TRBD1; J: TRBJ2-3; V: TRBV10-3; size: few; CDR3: CAISGTRDRGPSTQYF; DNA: TGTGCCATCAGTGGCACCCGGGACAGGGGGCCTAGCACGCAGTATTTT
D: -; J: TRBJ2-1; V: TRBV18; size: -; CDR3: CASSPLGQSSYNEQFF; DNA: TGTGCCAGCTCACCATTAGGGCAATCCTCCTACAATGAGCAGTTCTTC
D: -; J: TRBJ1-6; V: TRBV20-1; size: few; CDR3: CSANSSPLHF; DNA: TGCAGTGCTAATAGCTCACCCCTCCACTTT
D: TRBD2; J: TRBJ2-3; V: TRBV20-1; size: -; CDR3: CSGQVAGGPGTQYF; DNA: TGCAGCGGCCAAGTGGCGGGGGGGCCAGGTACGCAGTATTTT
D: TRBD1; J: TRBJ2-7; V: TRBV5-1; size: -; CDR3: CASSLAEQGAYEQYF; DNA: TGCGCCAGCAGCTTGGCCGAACAGGGGGCCTACGAGCAGTACTTC
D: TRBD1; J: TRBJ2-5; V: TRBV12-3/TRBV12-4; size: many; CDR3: CASSAQGTQETQYF; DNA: TGTGCCAGCAGCGCACAGGGGACCCAGGAGACCCAGTACTTC
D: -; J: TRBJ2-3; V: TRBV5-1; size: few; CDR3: CASTRIRGVTDTQYF; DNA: TGCGCCAGCACCCGGATAAGGGGTGTGACAGATACGCAGTATTTT
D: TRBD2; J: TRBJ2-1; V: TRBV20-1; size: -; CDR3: CSAAGTIYNEQFF; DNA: TGCAGTGCTGCCGGGACTATCTACAATGAGCAGTTCTTC
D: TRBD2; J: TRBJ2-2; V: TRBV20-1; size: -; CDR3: CSARGLANTGELFF; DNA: TGCAGTGCCCGAGGACTAGCGAACACCGGGGAGCTGTTTTTT
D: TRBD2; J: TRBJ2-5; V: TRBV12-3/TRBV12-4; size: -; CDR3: CASTFSGDPTQYF; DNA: TGTGCCAGCACCTTTAGCGGGGATCCGACCCAGTACTTC
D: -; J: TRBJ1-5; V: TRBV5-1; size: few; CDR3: CASSHDSNQPQHF; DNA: TGCGCCAGCAGCCACGACAGCAATCAGCCCCAGCATTTT
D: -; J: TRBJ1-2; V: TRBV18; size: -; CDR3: CASSRPTASTTNGYTF; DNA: TGTGCCAGCTCACGACCGACAGCATCGACGACAAATGGCTACACCTTC
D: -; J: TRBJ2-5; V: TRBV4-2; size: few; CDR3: CASSQGQQETQYF; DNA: TGTGCCAGCAGCCAAGGCCAGCAAGAGACCCAGTACTTC
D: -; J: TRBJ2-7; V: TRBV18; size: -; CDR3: CASSPTRGYEQYF; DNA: TGTGCCAGCTCACCTACTCGGGGATACGAGCAGTACTTC
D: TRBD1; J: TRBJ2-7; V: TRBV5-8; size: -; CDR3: CASSSPRDRGSEQYF; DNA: TGTGCCAGCAGCTCGCCCCGCGACAGGGGGAGCGAGCAGTACTTC
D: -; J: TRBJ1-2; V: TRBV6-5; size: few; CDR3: CASSYGSINYGYTF; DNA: TGTGCCAGCAGTTACGGCAGTATCAACTATGGCTACACCTTC
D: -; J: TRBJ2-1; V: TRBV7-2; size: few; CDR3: CASSLSNGYNEQFF; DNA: TGTGCCAGCAGCTTGTCAAACGGGTACAATGAGCAGTTCTTC
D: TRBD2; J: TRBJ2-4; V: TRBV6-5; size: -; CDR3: CASSSWGGENIQYF; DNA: TGTGCCAGCAGTTCGTGGGGGGGGGAAAACATTCAGTACTTC
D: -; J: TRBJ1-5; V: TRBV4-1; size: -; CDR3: CASSPRVIRQPQHF; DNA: TGCGCCAGCAGCCCCAGGGTAATTCGACAGCCCCAGCATTTT
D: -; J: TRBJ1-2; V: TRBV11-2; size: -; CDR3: CASSRRPFGVGRFNYGYTF; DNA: TGTGCCAGCAGCCGTCGGCCCTTCGGGGTCGGACGCTTCAACTATGGCTACACCTTC